This T cell receptor (beta chain) derives from a study of identifying expanded T cells in peripheral blood (dated by TCRdb to between 2019 and 2020). Background on the whole study: Technical replicates were generated by sequencing separate aliquots of the same genomic DNA pool, and four replicates were compared pairwise.

Turning to this clone: No cognate antigen has been identified for it. No base quality information exists; no much larger clone differs at one position.

The immunoSEQ Assay, which relies on bias-controlled multiplex PCR amplification of genomic DNA, was used to profile TCRbeta CDR3 regions. The original methods were these. To quantify the absolute abundance of each unique TCRbeta CDR3 region, the sequences were collapsed and filtered. Differential abundance was tested with a binomial (Fisher-equivalent) model and with a beta-binomial model adding time-dependent variance fitted from healthy donors. Clones with fewer than 5 combined templates were removed, and a clone was called differentially abundant if the clone's Benjamini-Hochberg FDR was below 0.01. Beta-binomial variance was modeled as a function of total template count across the two samples using the form v = (b*log(k)+a)^2. TCRdb retrieved this table from immuneACCESS and kept in-frame rearrangements only. Not all clones are present; in checked studies, unresolved V genes account for under half, and no reason is known for the remainder. From that table come the V and J calls and clone size; the DNA was used to work out D and trimming. The sample table holds about 90,000 clones, of which more than 75% were seen once. Around 6% of the sample is in the top ten clones.

No immune events such as infections were documented for the healthy donors during the collection period. Blood repertoires from healthy donors were used as a training cohort for calibrating time-dependent variance in a beta-binomial model of differential abundance of T-cell clones. The training cohort included 10 or so healthy donors, of whom 3 were female and 7 were male. Donor ages ranged from roughly 25 to 65 years, with an average of around 45 years. Whole blood was collected from each healthy donor at three time points spaced approximately 13 days apart and obtained from a commercial supplier. For immunosequencing, genomic DNA was extracted from whole blood that had not been sorted. Results the study describes overall, beyond this receptor: For all healthy donors, the variance in clone template counts between approximately 2-week samples rose significantly as total template count increased. The authors expected that over much longer intervals, such as months to years, biological variance in healthy repertoires might increase even further. The beta-binomial model significantly reduced the number of clones called differentially abundant and the false-positive rate across all healthy-donor time intervals. Between technical replicates the binomial model flagged around 1.3 differentially abundant clones, whereas over about 2 weeks the binomial model flagged about 15 and over approximately four weeks 19 to 20.

Sequences MNHEY (CDR1) and SVGAGI (CDR2) are obtained from the germline V gene. The germline ends are 10 bases apart after V is trimmed by 4 bases and J by 3 bases. Taken from cysteine to phenylalanine, the CDR3 has 13 residues. The only DNA kept is the CDR3, 39 bases in frame from the first base. This chain joins TRBV6-5 to TRBJ2-7; no confident D gene assignment can be made. Sequences were obtained from blood. The source of this sequence is a person aged 18-70 years in good health. The CDR3 sequence is CASSSKWGYEQYF. The DNA sequence reads TGTGCCAGCAGTTCGAAGTGGGGCTACGAGCAGTACTTC.